The 10 T cell receptor beta chains below all came from one sample that was sequenced in a study of blood T cell repertoires in COVID-19. Libraries were prepared by immunoSEQ multiplex PCR; TCRdb keeps only in-frame clonotypes and omits some of them. Counted here are 200,000 to 300,000 clones, around 88% occurring once; the ten biggest clones make up 3.5% to 4.5%. The sequenced sample consisted of PBMCs or T cells enriched from blood (not recorded which). These receptors originate from a woman aged 25 to 39 who had recovered from COVID-19.

This clone showed up just once. The V gene is TRBV30, the J gene TRBJ1-2, with D perhaps matching TRBD1 (6 bases). The V gene lost 2 bases and the J gene lost 4 bases, with 17 bases spanning the gap. From germline, CDR1 is GTSNPN and CDR2 SVGIG (reference sequence). This CDR3 comprises 15 residues. CDR3 region: CAWSYNLGQIYGYTF. CDR3 coding DNA: TGTGCCTGGAGTTACAACCTAGGACAGATCTATGGCTACACCTTC.

This rearrangement joins TRBV29-1 to TRBJ1-5; 7 nucleotides agree with TRBD1. The germline CDR1 and CDR2 sequences are SQVTM and ANQGSEA. Germline trimming cut 7 bases from V and 5 bases from J; bases unmatched to any gene: 5. The CDR3 sequence is 12 residues long. CDR3 residues: CSAGTAHQPQHF. CDR3 coding DNA: TGCAGCGCCGGGACAGCTCATCAGCCCCAGCATTTT.

This clone was seen only a few times. The chain uses TRBV4-3 and TRBJ2-7, with D tentatively TRBD1 (5 bases). This CDR3 is built from 15 residues. The V end was cut by 0 bases, the J end by 1 base, with 10 bases between. The germline V gene encodes CDR1 LGHNA and CDR2 YSLEER. For the CDR3, the DNA is TGCGCCAGCAGCCAAGATTGGCAGGGATCCTACGAGCAGTACTTC. It codes for CASSQDWQGSYEQYF.

The V and J genes are TRBV3-1 (or the pseudogene TRBV3-2) and TRBJ1-1, with 12 positions matching TRBD1. J gave up 6 bases and V 5 bases, and 16 bases lay outside the gene matches. CDR1 is LGHDT, CDR2 YNNKEL, per germline (reference sequence). There are 18 residues in the CDR3. CDR3 sequence reads: CASSNRDRGRITPSEAFF. The CDR3 nucleotides are TGTGCCAGCAGCAACCGGGACAGGGGGCGGATTACCCCCTCTGAAGCTTTCTTT.

This clone is a singleton in its sample. The chain recombines TRBV28 with TRBJ1-4; no clear D gene. This CDR3 has 16 residues. V dropped 6 bases and J dropped 2 bases, with 16 bases sitting between them. The V gene's germline CDR1 is MDHEN and CDR2 SYDVKM. The CDR3 loop reads CASRPPQVSTNEKLFF. CDR3 nucleotide sequence: TGTGCCAGCAGGCCACCGCAGGTGTCGACTAATGAAAAACTGTTTTTT.

V usage is TRBV15 and J usage is TRBJ2-2; perhaps TRBD2 as D (7 bases). Germline V CDR1 and CDR2: LNHNV, YYDKDF (reference sequence). CDR3 length: 15 amino acids. The germline V and J ends were trimmed by 9 bases and 5 bases, with 19 bases remaining between them. CDR3 DNA: TGTGCCACGGGAGGGCGACAGGTTGGGACCGGGGAGCTGTTTTTT. It yields the protein CATGGRQVGTGELFF.

The chain employs TRBV11-2 and TRBJ2-1, with TRBD2 identical over 11 bases. Germline lookup yields CDR1 SGHAT and CDR2 FQNNGV. The V and J ends lost 4 bases and 7 bases, in that order; junction bases with no gene match: 6. The CDR3 is 15 residues long. CDR3 in amino acids: CASSSLAGVGNEQFF. In DNA form, the CDR3 reads TGTGCCAGCAGCTCACTAGCGGGAGTGGGTAATGAGCAGTTCTTC.

A word on this clone: The junction differs from germline at one of its ends, possibly a read error. The CDR3 DNA reads TGTGCTAGCAGCCCCGGACTAGCGGGTTCCACAGATACGCAGTATTTT. Protein product: CASSPGLAGSTDTQYF. This rearrangement joins TRBV7-7 to TRBJ2-3; 11 nucleotides match TRBD2. The CDR3 sequence is 16 residues long. Germline V gene lookup returns CDR1 SSHAT and CDR2 FNYEAQ (reference sequence).

Comment on this clone: Additional DNA sequences in this sample encode the identical CDR3. The J gene is TRBJ1-2, the V gene TRBV28; 7 bases match TRBD1. Germline V gives CDR1 MDHEN, CDR2 SYDVKM. CDR3 length: 13 residues. V dropped 4 bases and J dropped 2; count of bases not matched to a gene: 1. The CDR3 loop is CASSSTGNYGYTF. The CDR3 bases are TGTGCCAGCAGTTCGACAGGGAACTATGGCTACACCTTC.

The rearrangement links TRBV12-3 or TRBV12-4 to TRBJ2-7; TRBD1 matches at 7 bases. J was trimmed by 6 bases and V by 6 bases; bases with no gene match: 8. The length of the CDR3 is 13 residues. The CDR3, as DNA: TGTGCCAGCAGGGGAGACAGGGTGGGCGAGCAGTACTTC. It specifies CASRGDRVGEQYF.